Listed here are 18 T cell receptor beta chains from one sample, sequenced in a study of T cells in Graves' hyperthyroidism and ophthalmopathy. Authors of the study amplified TCR beta CDR3 regions from RNA transcripts. HTBI primers were employed in a first-round RT-PCR of the TCR CDR3. In TCRdb, the multiplex PCR reads were re-called with MiXCR into one record per CDR3 protein. The table records around 580,000 distinct CDR3 sequences, around 45% of them present only once. The sample taken for sequencing was peripheral blood or thyroid tissue (not recorded which). These receptors were obtained from a young woman with Graves' hyperthyroidism.

This clonotype has ten or more counts. This chain connects TRBV9 to TRBJ2-5; D perhaps matches TRBD1 (5 bases). V lost 10 bases and J 2 bases, leaving 9 bases between the germline ends. Germline CDR1 and CDR2: SGDLS and YYNGEE. This CDR3 has 11 residues. The CDR3 protein is CASGPQETQYF. The CDR3 coding sequence is TGTGCCTCAGGGCCTCAAGAGACCCAGTACTTC. The full variable domain, its missing parts supplied by reference TRBV9 and TRBJ2-5, is DSGVTQTPKHLITATGQRVTLRCSPRSGDLSVYWYQQSLDQGLQFLIQYYNGEERAKGNILERFSAQQFPDLHSELNLSSLELGDSALYFCASGPQETQYFGPGTRLLVL.

CDR3 loop: CASSEVQGNDYEHF. In nucleotides, the CDR3 is TGTGCCAGCAGTGAGGTGCAGGGAAACGACTACGAGCATTTT. The chain recombines TRBV2 with TRBJ1-5; a possible D gene is TRBD1 (5 bases). Germline CDR1 is SNHLY and CDR2 is FYNNEI. V was cut by 3 bases and J by 14 bases, with 20 bases left in between. There are 14 residues in the CDR3.

The V and J genes are TRBV29-1 and TRBJ2-7, with 13 nucleotides matching TRBD2. Trimming took 1 base from V and 1 from J; bases not matched to a gene: 4. The CDR3 length is 16 residues. The V gene's germline CDR1 is SQVTM and CDR2 ANQGSEA. The CDR3 region has the DNA TGCAGCGTTGAAGGGGGGGGACTAGCGGGGTCCTACGAGCAGTACTTC. This translates into CSVEGGGLAGSYEQYF.

J is TRBJ2-5 and V is TRBV4-1, with 8 bases lining up with TRBD2. The CDR3 runs 15 residues. CDR1 and CDR2 (germline): MGHRA, YSYEKL. J lost 2 bases, V lost 1 base, and 3 bases had no gene match. The CDR3 coding sequence is TGCGCCAGCAGCCAAGTAGGGACTAGACAAGAGACCCAGTACTTC. The encoded protein is CASSQVGTRQETQYF.

This clonotype was recorded a few times. The chain recombines TRBV27 with TRBJ2-5; TRBD2 aligns across 9 bases. The CDR3 sequence is 13 residues long. The germline CDR1 and CDR2 sequences are MNHEY and SMNVEV (reference sequence). Trimming took 10 bases from V and 3 from J; bases not matched to a gene: 6. CDR3 DNA sequence: TGTGCCACAAGACTAGCGGAGGAAGAGACCCAGTACTTC. Translated, it gives CATRLAEEETQYF.

This clonotype was seen only a few times. The chain uses TRBV29-1 and TRBJ2-3; 9 positions match TRBD2. CDR3 size: 14 residues. The junction had 1 base not matched to a gene; V was cut back by 1 base and J by 2 bases. In germline, CDR1 is SQVTM, CDR2 ANQGSEA. The DNA for the CDR3 is TGCAGCGTTGAAGGCGGGGGGGCCACAGATACGCAGTATTTT. Its protein is CSVEGGGATDTQYF.

For this clonotype: This likely comes from a read error, as the CDR3 has no conserved phenylalanine or tryptophan at its end. This chain uses TRBV7-9 with TRBJ2-7, with 13 bases aligning to TRBD2. The CDR3 extends over 15 amino acids. CDR1 and CDR2 (germline): SEHNR, FQNEAQ (reference sequence). Unmatched junction bases numbered 4, after V lost 5 bases and J lost 3 bases. CDR3 amino acids: CASSQRTSGSYEQYS. The CDR3 DNA sequence: TGTGCCAGCAGCCAAAGGACTAGCGGGAGCTACGAGCAGTACTCC.

A word on this clonotype: Given a much more abundant clone one base away, this may be a read error. The chain joins TRBV2 to TRBJ2-5; no clear D. The ends were cut back, 6 bases at V and 5 bases at J, with 22 bases in the middle. CDR3 length: 16 amino acids. CDR1 and CDR2 from the germline V gene are SNHLY and FYNNEI. CDR3 bases: TGTGCCAGCAGCCTTGGTTACAGCCCAAAGTGGGAGACCCAGTACTTC. Its protein product is CASSLGYSPKWETQYF.

As to this clonotype: The junction departs from the called germline gene at one end, perhaps through a read error. This chain uses TRBV2 with TRBJ1-1; a weak D match, TRBD1 (6 bases). Germline V gene sequence: CDR1 SNHLY, CDR2 FYNNEI. The CDR3 covers 14 residues. CDR3 in amino acids: CASSVDRFSTEAFF. As DNA, the CDR3 is TGTGCCAGCAGTGTCGACAGGTTCAGCACCGAAGCTTTTTTT.

This clonotype was counted ten times or more. The chain links TRBV12-3 or TRBV12-4 to TRBJ2-7; 9 bases map to TRBD2. J was trimmed by 3 bases and V by 5 bases; bases with no gene match: 8. The CDR3 contains 15 residues. The CDR3 sequence: CASSLPREGRYEQYF. The CDR3 DNA is TGTGCCAGCAGTCTACCGCGGGAGGGCCGCTACGAGCAGTACTTC.

Comment on this clonotype: Because it lacks the conserved phenylalanine or tryptophan at the end, this CDR3 is likely a read error. Because the CDR3's place on the DNA is in doubt, the DNA is left out and the CDR3 is given as listed by TCRdb. CDR3 sequence reads: CASSRGDRVD. This rearrangement joins TRBV12-3 or TRBV12-4 to TRBJ2-2; the table names TRBD1, a call not compared with the DNA. The length of the CDR3 is 10 amino acids, counting both ends.

This clonotype turned up a few times. The V gene is TRBV11-3, the J gene TRBJ2-7; maybe TRBD1 (6 bases). Germline CDR1 SGHNT, CDR2 YENEEA. The CDR3 contains 15 residues. V gave up 1 base and J gave up 3 bases, with 13 bases separating them. The CDR3 reads CASSLVVDSGYEQYF. The CDR3 DNA is TGTGCCAGCAGCTTAGTGGTGGACAGTGGCTACGAGCAGTACTTC.

At least ten counts were recorded for this clonotype. The chain uses TRBV11-3 and TRBJ1-1; unclear D gene. Trimming cost V 7 bases and J 2 bases, with 8 bases left between them. The germline CDR1 and CDR2 sequences are SGHNT and YENEEA. The CDR3 spans 12 residues. The CDR3 nucleotides are TGTGCCAGCACTCCGTTTAACACTGAAGCTTTCTTT. The encoded protein is CASTPFNTEAFF.

Of note for this clonotype: In this CDR3 the conserved last residue, phenylalanine or tryptophan, is missing, so a read error is likely. The DNA is left out, because the CDR3 cannot be placed on it with certainty; the CDR3 is given as TCRdb lists it. The chain joins TRBV19 to TRBJ2-5. With termini counted, the CDR3 has 10 amino acids. The germline gives CDR1 LNHDA, CDR2 SQIVND (reference sequence). CDR3 region: CASSPNDLNT.

This clonotype has a count of ten or more. The V and J genes are TRBV4-3 and TRBJ2-7; D unresolved. This CDR3 is built from 14 residues. V was cut by 0 bases and J by 6 bases, with 12 bases left in between. Germline CDR1 and CDR2: LGHNA and YSLEER. CDR3 sequence reads: CASSQEWSVREQYF. The DNA of the CDR3 is TGCGCCAGCAGCCAAGAGTGGTCCGTCCGCGAGCAGTACTTC.

The chain joins TRBV20-1 to TRBJ1-1; TRBD1 matches 8 bases. Germline lookup yields CDR1 DFQATT and CDR2 SNEGSKA (reference sequence). The junction had 4 bases not matched to a gene; V was cut back by 1 base and J by 3 bases. The CDR3 has 14 amino acids. The CDR3 DNA sequence: TGCAGTGCTAGAGTTCAGGGGGCGGACACTGAAGCTTTCTTT. This translates into CSARVQGADTEAFF.

The chain uses TRBV11-2 and TRBJ2-5; D is possibly TRBD2 (5 bases). Germline V gene sequence: CDR1 SGHAT, CDR2 FQNNGV. The CDR3 totals 13 residues. V lost 6 bases to trimming and J lost 5 bases, with 13 bases between them. The CDR3 is CASSSRRGETQYF. The CDR3 nucleotides read TGTGCCAGCAGTTCCCGGAGAGGGGAGACCCAGTACTTC.

This clonotype was observed a few times. This chain links TRBV6-6 with TRBJ2-1; 9 bases fit TRBD1. Germline V CDR1 and CDR2: MNHNY, SVGAGI (reference sequence). This CDR3 contains 15 residues. Trimming took 5 bases from V and 6 from J; bases not matched to a gene: 8. This CDR3 is CASSRRQGEGNEQFF. DNA of the CDR3: TGTGCCAGCAGTCGGAGACAGGGGGAGGGCAATGAGCAGTTCTTC.